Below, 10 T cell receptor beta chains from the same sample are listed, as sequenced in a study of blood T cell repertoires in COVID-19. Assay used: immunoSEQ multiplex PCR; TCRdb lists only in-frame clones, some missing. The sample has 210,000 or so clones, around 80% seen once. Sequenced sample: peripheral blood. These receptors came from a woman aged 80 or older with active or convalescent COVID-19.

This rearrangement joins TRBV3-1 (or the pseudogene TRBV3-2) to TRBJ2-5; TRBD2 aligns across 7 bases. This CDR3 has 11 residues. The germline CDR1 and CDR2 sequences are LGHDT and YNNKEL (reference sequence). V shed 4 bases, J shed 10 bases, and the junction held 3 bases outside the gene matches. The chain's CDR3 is CASSRGGSQYF. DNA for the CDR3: TGTGCCAGCAGCCGGGGGGGGAGCCAGTACTTC.

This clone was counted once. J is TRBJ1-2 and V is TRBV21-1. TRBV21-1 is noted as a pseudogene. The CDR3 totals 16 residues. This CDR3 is CASSKGGTAKGYGYTF. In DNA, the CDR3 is TGTGCCAGCAGCAAGGGGGGAACAGCGAAAGGCTATGGCTACACCTTC.

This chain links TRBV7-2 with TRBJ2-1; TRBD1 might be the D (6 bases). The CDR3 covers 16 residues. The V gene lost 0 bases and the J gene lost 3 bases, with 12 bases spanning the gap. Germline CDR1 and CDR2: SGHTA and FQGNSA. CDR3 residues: CASSLAFGDNYNEQFF. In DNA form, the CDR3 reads TGTGCCAGCAGCTTAGCATTTGGGGACAACTACAATGAGCAGTTCTTC.

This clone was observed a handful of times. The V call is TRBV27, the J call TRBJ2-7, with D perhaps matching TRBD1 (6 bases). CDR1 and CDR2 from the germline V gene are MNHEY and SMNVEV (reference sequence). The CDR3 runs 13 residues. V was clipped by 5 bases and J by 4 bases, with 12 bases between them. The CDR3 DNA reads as TGTGCCAGCAGTCCCCAGGACAGTTACGAGCAGTACTTC. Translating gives CASSPQDSYEQYF.

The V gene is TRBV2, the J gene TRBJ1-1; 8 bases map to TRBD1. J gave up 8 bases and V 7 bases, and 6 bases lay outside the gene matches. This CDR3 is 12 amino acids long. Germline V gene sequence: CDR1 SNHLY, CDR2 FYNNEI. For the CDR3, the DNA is TGTGCCAGCAAGGGAGGACAGGGAGAAGCTTTCTTT. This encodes CASKGGQGEAFF.

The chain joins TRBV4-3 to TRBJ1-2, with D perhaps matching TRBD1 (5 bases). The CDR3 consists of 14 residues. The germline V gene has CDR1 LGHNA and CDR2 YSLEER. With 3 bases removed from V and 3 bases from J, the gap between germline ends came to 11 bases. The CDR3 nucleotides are TGCGCCAGCAGCCACATAGGGGAAGACTATGGCTACACCTTC. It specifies CASSHIGEDYGYTF.

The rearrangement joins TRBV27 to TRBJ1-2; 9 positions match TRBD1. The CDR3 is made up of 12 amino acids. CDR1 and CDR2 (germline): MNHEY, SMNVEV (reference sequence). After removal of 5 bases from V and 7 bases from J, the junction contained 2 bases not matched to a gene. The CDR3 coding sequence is TGTGCCAGCAGTAGACAGGGGGTTGGCTACACCTTC. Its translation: CASSRQGVGYTF.

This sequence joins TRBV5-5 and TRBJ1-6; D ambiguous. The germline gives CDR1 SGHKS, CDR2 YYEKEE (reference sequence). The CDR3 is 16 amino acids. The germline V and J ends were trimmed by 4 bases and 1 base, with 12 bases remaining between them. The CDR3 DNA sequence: TGTGCCAGCAGCCGACTTGTTGGGTCCTATAATTCACCCCTCCACTTT. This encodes CASSRLVGSYNSPLHF.

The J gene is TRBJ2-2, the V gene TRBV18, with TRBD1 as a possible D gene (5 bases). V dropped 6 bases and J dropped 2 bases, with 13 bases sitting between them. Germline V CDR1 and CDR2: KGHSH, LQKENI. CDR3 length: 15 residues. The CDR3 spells CASSRQGSNTGELFF. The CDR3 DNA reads TGTGCCAGCTCTCGTCAGGGCAGTAACACCGGGGAGCTGTTTTTT.

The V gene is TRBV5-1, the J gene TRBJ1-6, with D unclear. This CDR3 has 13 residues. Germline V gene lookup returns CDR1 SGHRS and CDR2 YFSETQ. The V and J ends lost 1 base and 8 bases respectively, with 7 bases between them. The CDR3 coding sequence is TGCGCCAGCAGCTTGAAGTCAGATTCACCCCTCCACTTT. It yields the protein CASSLKSDSPLHF.